The 23 T cell receptor beta chains presented below share a single source sample, sequenced in a study of blood T cell repertoires in COVID-19. Using immunoSEQ multiplex PCR, the repertoire was profiled, and TCRdb retains in-frame clones only, with some absent. The sample comprises 87,000 or so clones, 80% to 95% of which are singletons, and over 5% rests with the top ten. The sample consisted of peripheral blood. Source of these receptors: a man younger than 35 with COVID-19, enrolled during active disease.

This clone is a singleton in its sample. CDR3 coding DNA: TGTGCCAGCAGGCGGGAGGGCTCCTACGAGCAGTACTTC. It encodes CASRREGSYEQYF. This rearrangement joins TRBV25-1 to TRBJ2-7, with 9 bases lining up with TRBD2. V lost 6 bases, J lost 0 bases, and 0 bases stayed unmatched. The germline V gene has CDR1 MGHDK and CDR2 SYGVNS. The CDR3 has 13 residues.

This chain connects TRBV7-2 to TRBJ2-7; D is unresolved. CDR1 SGHTA and CDR2 FQGNSA come from the germline V gene. The length of the CDR3 is 11 residues. Deletions cut 11 bases from V and 3 bases from J, with 11 bases between. As DNA, the CDR3 is TGTGCCGCGGCAGAGCTCTACGAGCAGTACTTC. It yields the protein CAAAELYEQYF.

The V gene is TRBV28, the J gene TRBJ1-2, with D possibly TRBD1 on 5 matching bases. Trimming cost V 6 bases and J 5 bases, with 7 bases left between them. Germline CDR1 is MDHEN and CDR2 is SYDVKM. The CDR3 runs 11 residues. In DNA form, the CDR3 reads TGTGCCAGCAGGGAGGGGTATGGCTACACCTTC. It yields the protein CASREGYGYTF.

This sequence joins TRBV4-1 and TRBJ1-6; D remains unclear. Germline values: CDR1 MGHRA, CDR2 YSYEKL. Trimming stripped 1 base from V and 6 bases from J, with 10 bases between. The CDR3 loop spans 15 amino acids. The CDR3 sequence is CASSQGPGTNSPLHF. In nucleotides, the CDR3 is TGCGCCAGCAGCCAAGGGCCAGGTACTAATTCACCCCTCCACTTT.

The V call is TRBV15, the J call TRBJ2-7; no clear D gene. Trimming took 1 base from V and 0 from J, leaving 7 bases between them. CDR3 length: 14 residues. Germline-derived CDR1 and CDR2 are LNHNV and YYDKDF (reference sequence). This CDR3 is CATSRGRSSYEQYF. The CDR3 DNA is TGTGCCACCAGCAGAGGAAGGAGCTCCTACGAGCAGTACTTC.

V and J are TRBV6-5 and TRBJ1-1; D might be TRBD1 (5 bases). Germline lookup yields CDR1 MNHEY and CDR2 SVGAGI. V shed 6 bases and J shed 0 bases, with 11 bases lying between them. The CDR3 covers 14 residues. The CDR3 sequence: CASRGGVMNTEAFF. In nucleotides, the CDR3 is TGTGCCAGCAGAGGAGGGGTGATGAACACTGAAGCTTTCTTT.

V and J are TRBV27 and TRBJ1-5; no definite D call. There are 16 residues in the CDR3. V gave up 6 bases and J gave up 0 bases, with 15 bases separating them. Germline assignment: CDR1 MNHEY and CDR2 SMNVEV (reference sequence). The CDR3 sequence: CASRGGPVYSNQPQHF. CDR3 in DNA: TGTGCCAGCAGGGGAGGCCCCGTATATAGCAATCAGCCCCAGCATTTT.

This chain joins TRBV28 and TRBJ2-7, with a tentative D call TRBD1 (6 bases). The CDR3 covers 13 residues. Trimming cost V 4 bases and J 3 bases, with 10 bases left between them. CDR1 MDHEN and CDR2 SYDVKM come from the germline V gene. The CDR3 DNA sequence: TGTGCCAGCAGTTCAACAGGGAACTACGAGCAGTACTTC. It translates to CASSSTGNYEQYF.

This rearrangement joins TRBV27 to TRBJ2-5; a possible D gene is TRBD2 (6 bases). CDR1 and CDR2 from the germline V gene are MNHEY and SMNVEV (reference sequence). V was pared by 2 bases and J by 6 bases, with 13 bases between. CDR3 length: 14 amino acids. In DNA, the CDR3 is TGTGCCAGCAGTTTAGTGGGCGGGATAAAGACCCAGTACTTC. It yields the protein CASSLVGGIKTQYF.

This chain joins TRBV25-1 and TRBJ2-6, with D unclear. Looked up from germline, CDR1 is MGHDK and CDR2 is SYGVNS. The length of the CDR3 is 16 residues. Trimming shortened V by 4 bases and J by 0 bases, and 10 bases separated the two germline ends. The CDR3 DNA follows: TGTGCCAGCAGTGGCAAGAGGCTCTCTGGGGCCAACGTCCTGACTTTC. Its protein is CASSGKRLSGANVLTF.

The chain couples TRBV29-1 to TRBJ1-2; D perhaps matches TRBD1 (5 bases). The V gene's germline CDR1 is SQVTM and CDR2 ANQGSEA. The CDR3 spans 14 residues. V was shortened by 0 bases and J by 8 bases, with 16 bases between the two germline ends. The CDR3, as DNA: TGCAGCGTTGAAGATCAGGGCCCCCTGGGGGGCTACACCTTC. Translating gives CSVEDQGPLGGYTF.

V usage is TRBV10-3 and J usage is TRBJ1-3; weak D call: TRBD1 (6 bases). The germline gives CDR1 ENHRY, CDR2 SYGVKD. The CDR3 has 14 residues. Trimming removed 5 bases from V and 4 bases from J, with 12 bases in between. Here the CDR3 DNA reads TGTGCCATCAGTTGGGACACGGACGGAAACACCATATATTTT. It codes for CAISWDTDGNTIYF.

V and J are TRBV4-2 and TRBJ2-7; 15 nucleotides match TRBD2. Germline-derived CDR1 and CDR2 are LGHNA and YNFKEQ. The length of the CDR3 is 18 residues. Trimming cost V 3 bases and J 0 bases; bases outside gene matches: 6. CDR3: CASSHGLAGGPSSYEQYF. CDR3 in DNA: TGTGCCAGCAGCCACGGACTAGCGGGAGGGCCGAGCTCCTACGAGCAGTACTTC.

The CDR3 coding sequence is TGTGTGCCAAGGGCAGGGGGCAGGAGAGAGACCCAGTACTTC. As protein: CVPRAGGRRETQYF. The chain uses TRBV3-1 (or the pseudogene TRBV3-2) and TRBJ2-5; 8 nucleotides agree with TRBD1. Germline values: CDR1 LGHDT, CDR2 YNNKEL (reference sequence). The CDR3 consists of 14 residues.

The chain has TRBV29-1 and TRBJ1-4; possibly TRBD1 for D (5 bases). V lost 4 bases to trimming and J lost 5 bases, with 8 bases between them. Germline lookup yields CDR1 SQVTM and CDR2 ANQGSEA. The CDR3 has 12 amino acids. The CDR3 DNA reads TGCAGCGTTGGACAGTCAAATGAAAAACTGTTTTTT. Its translation: CSVGQSNEKLFF.

This clone was counted once. DNA of the CDR3: TGTGCCACCAGTGATTTTGGGACTAGCGGGAGAAGTCAGGTCGGGGAGCTGTTTTTT. Its translation: CATSDFGTSGRSQVGELFF. The rearrangement joins TRBV24-1 to TRBJ2-2; 14 bases fit TRBD2. The germline CDR1 and CDR2 sequences are KGHDR and SFDVKD. This CDR3 contains 19 residues. Trimming cost V 1 base and J 7 bases; bases outside gene matches: 10.

This clone was detected a few times. The rearrangement joins TRBV10-1 to TRBJ1-6, with 8 bases matching TRBD1. Germline V gene sequence: CDR1 WNHNN, CDR2 SYGVQD (reference sequence). V gave up 6 bases and J gave up 3 bases; unmatched junction bases: 7. The CDR3 has 16 residues. The DNA for the CDR3 is TGCGCCAGCAGCAACCCGGGACAGGTCTATAATTCACCCCTCCACTTT. Residues: CASSNPGQVYNSPLHF.

CDR3 protein: CASSQTSGVYNEQFF. CDR3 nucleotides: TGCGCCAGCAGCCAAACTAGCGGAGTCTACAATGAGCAGTTCTTC. The J gene is TRBJ2-1, the V gene TRBV5-1; 8 positions agree with TRBD2. J gave up 3 bases and V 4 bases, and 6 bases lay outside the gene matches. The length of the CDR3 is 15 residues. Germline V lookup: CDR1 SGHRS, CDR2 YFSETQ.

V and J are TRBV6-5 and TRBJ1-4; D ambiguous. The CDR3 contains 15 residues. CDR1 is MNHEY, CDR2 SVGAGI, per germline. V lost 4 bases and J lost 7, with 16 bases in between. In DNA form, the CDR3 reads TGTGCCAGCAGTTGGAGGCGGGATTTGAGTGAAAAACTGTTTTTT. Residues: CASSWRRDLSEKLFF.

This clone was observed once. The V and J genes are TRBV5-1 and TRBJ2-1, with TRBD2 as a possible D gene (7 bases). CDR3 length: 17 residues. Germline V lookup: CDR1 SGHRS, CDR2 YFSETQ. Trimming cost V 3 bases and J 9 bases, with 25 bases left between them. The DNA of the CDR3 is TGCGCCAGCAGCTCCTCTCTAGCGAGACCGAGGGGGGGTGAGCAGTTCTTC. This translates into CASSSSLARPRGGEQFF.

The gene calls are TRBV7-2 and TRBJ2-2; D possibly corresponds to TRBD1 (6 bases). The CDR3 sequence is 18 residues long. The germline V gene has CDR1 SGHTA and CDR2 FQGNSA. With 1 base removed from V and 0 bases from J, the gap between germline ends came to 15 bases. CDR3 DNA: TGTGCCAGCAGCTTAGTTTCTCGACAGGCGACGAACACCGGGGAGCTGTTTTTT. Translating it yields CASSLVSRQATNTGELFF.

The CDR3 region is CASRSSLIHEQYF. The CDR3 nucleotides are TGTGCCAGCAGATCTAGCTTAATCCACGAGCAGTACTTC. The chain combines TRBV7-2 with TRBJ2-7; D is possibly TRBD2 (5 bases). CDR3 length equals 13 residues. Trimming removed 6 bases from V and 5 bases from J, with 14 bases in between. The germline V gene encodes CDR1 SGHTA and CDR2 FQGNSA.

The chain carries TRBV6-5 and TRBJ2-1; TRBD2 aligns across 10 bases. CDR1 is MNHEY, CDR2 SVGAGI, per germline. The CDR3 length is 15 residues. Trimming took 6 bases from V and 1 from J; bases not matched to a gene: 3. CDR3 DNA: TGTGCCAGCAGACGGACTAGCGGATCCTACAATGAGCAGTTCTTC. Translating it yields CASRRTSGSYNEQFF.